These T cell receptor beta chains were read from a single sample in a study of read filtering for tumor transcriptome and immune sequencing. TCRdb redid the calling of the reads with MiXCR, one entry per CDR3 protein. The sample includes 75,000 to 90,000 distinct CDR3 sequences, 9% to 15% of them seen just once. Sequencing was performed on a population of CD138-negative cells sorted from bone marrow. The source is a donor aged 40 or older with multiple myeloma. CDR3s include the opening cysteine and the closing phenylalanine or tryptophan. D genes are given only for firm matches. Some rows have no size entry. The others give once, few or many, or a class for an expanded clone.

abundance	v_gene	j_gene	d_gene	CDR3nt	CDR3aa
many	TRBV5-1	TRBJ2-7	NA	TGCGCCAGCAGCCAAAGGAGCTCCTACGAGCAGTACTTC	CASSQRSSYEQYF
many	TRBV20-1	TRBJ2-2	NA	TGCAGTGCTAGAGGGATGGTCGGGGAGCTGTTTTTT	CSARGMVGELFF
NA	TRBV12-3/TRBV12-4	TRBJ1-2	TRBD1	TGTGCCAGCAGCTCCCGGGACAGTTATAACTATGGCTACACCTTC	CASSSRDSYNYGYTF
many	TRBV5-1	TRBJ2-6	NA	TGCGCCAGCAGCCCGGGATTCTTTGTCTCTGGGGCCAACGTCCTGACTTTC	CASSPGFFVSGANVLTF
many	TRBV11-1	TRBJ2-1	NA	TGTGCCAGCAGCTTATCCAGGGAGTTCTCCTACAATGAGCAGTTCTTC	CASSLSREFSYNEQFF
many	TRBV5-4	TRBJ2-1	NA	TGTGCCAGCAGCTTGGGGGGGGTAGCCTCAGGCAATGAGCAGTTCTTC	CASSLGGVASGNEQFF
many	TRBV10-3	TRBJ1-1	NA	TGTGCCATCAGTGCGGGGGCAGTGAGGAACACTGAAGCTTTCTTT	CAISAGAVRNTEAFF
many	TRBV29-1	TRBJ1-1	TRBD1	TGCAGCATTGGACAGGGGGCGAGGGCTTTCTTT	CSIGQGARAFF
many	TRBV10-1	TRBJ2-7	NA	TGCGCCAGCAGTGAGTCGGGGGAGCAGTACTTC	CASSESGEQYF
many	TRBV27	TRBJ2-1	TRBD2	TGTGCCAGCGCCGGGACTAGCGGGAGGGCCCATTACAATGAGCAGTTCTTC	CASAGTSGRAHYNEQFF
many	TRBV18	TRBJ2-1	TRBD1	TGTGCCAGCTCACCACCGGGACAGGGTCGGAATGAGCAGTTCTTC	CASSPPGQGRNEQFF
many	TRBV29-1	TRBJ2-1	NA	TGCAGCGTCCTGTTGGGGATCCCCTACAATGAGCAGTTCTTC	CSVLLGIPYNEQFF
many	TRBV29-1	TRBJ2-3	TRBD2	TGCAGCGTTAGCGGGGGAAGCACAGATACGCAGTATTTT	CSVSGGSTDTQYF
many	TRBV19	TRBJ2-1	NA	TGTGCCAGTAGTACTCCAGGGAGCTCCTACAATGAGCAGTTCTTC	CASSTPGSSYNEQFF
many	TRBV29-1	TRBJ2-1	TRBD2	TGCAGCGTAGGAAGCGGGAGCTCCTACAATGAGCAGTTCTTC	CSVGSGSSYNEQFF
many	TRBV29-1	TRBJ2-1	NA	TGCAGCGCCCAACGGGACTCCGGGCTAAATGAGCAGTTCTTC	CSAQRDSGLNEQFF
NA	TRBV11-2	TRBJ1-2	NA	TGTGCCAGCAGCTTAGTCCCCGGCAGGGGTGACTATGGCTACACCTTC	CASSLVPGRGDYGYTF
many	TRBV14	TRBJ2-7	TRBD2	TGTGCCAGCAGCCAAGAGAGAGGAAAAGCGGGGAGGATCTACGAGCAGTACTTC	CASSQERGKAGRIYEQYF
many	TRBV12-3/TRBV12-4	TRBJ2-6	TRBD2	TGTGCCAGCAGTCCGGGGACTAGCTTAGTTGGGGCCAACGTCCTGACTTTC	CASSPGTSLVGANVLTF
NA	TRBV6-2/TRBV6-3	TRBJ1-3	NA	TGTGCCAGCAGTTACGGGTCGTCTGGAAACACCATATATTTT	CASSYGSSGNTIYF
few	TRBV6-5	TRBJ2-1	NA	TGTGCCAGCAGCCGGGTCGGAGCAGGGAACAATGGGCAGTTCTTC	CASSRVGAGNNGQFF
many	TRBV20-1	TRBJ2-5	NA	TGCAGTGCTCCGCCCCGGGCCCGGGGCGAGACCCAGTACTTC	CSAPPRARGETQYF
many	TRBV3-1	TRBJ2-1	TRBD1	TGTGCCAGCAGCCAAGATACAGGGGTCTACAATGAGCAGTTCTTC	CASSQDTGVYNEQFF
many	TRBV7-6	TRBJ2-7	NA	TGTGCCAGCAGTCCACGGGACAACCCTGACGAGCAGTACTTC	CASSPRDNPDEQYF
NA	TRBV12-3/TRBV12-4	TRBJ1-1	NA	TGTGCCGGCAGTTTAAGCAATCTGAGCACTGAAGCTTTCTTT	CAGSLSNLSTEAFF
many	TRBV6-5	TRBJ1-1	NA	TGTGCCAGCAGTTACGGTAGGGAAACTGAAGCTTTCTTT	CASSYGRETEAFF
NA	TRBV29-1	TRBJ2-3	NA	TGCAGCGCCCAGGGGCTGGGGAGCACAGATACGCAGTATTTT	CSAQGLGSTDTQYF
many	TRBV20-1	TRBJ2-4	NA	TGCAGTGCTAGAGATCCAGGGCGAAACATTCAGTACTTC	CSARDPGRNIQYF
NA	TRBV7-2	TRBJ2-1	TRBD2	TGTGCCAGCAGCTTAGTGAGGCTAGCGGTCTACAATGAGCAGTTCTTC	CASSLVRLAVYNEQFF
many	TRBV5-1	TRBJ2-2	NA	TGCGCCAGCAGCGCAGGGGATTTTGGCACCGGGGAGCTGTTTTTT	CASSAGDFGTGELFF
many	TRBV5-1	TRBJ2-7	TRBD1	TGCGCCAGCACTCTTGGACAGGAAGGGTACGAGCAGTACTTC	CASTLGQEGYEQYF
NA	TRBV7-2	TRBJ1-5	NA	TGTGCCAGCAGCTTATTAAGTAGCAATCAGCCCCAGCATTTT	CASSLLSSNQPQHF
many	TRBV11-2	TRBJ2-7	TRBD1	TGTGCCAGCAGCATGGGCAAGGGACAGGAGTTTCTCGAGCAGTACTTC	CASSMGKGQEFLEQYF
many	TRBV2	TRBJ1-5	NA	TGTGCCAGCAGTGAAGCGAGCAGCAATCAGCCCCAGCATTTT	CASSEASSNQPQHF
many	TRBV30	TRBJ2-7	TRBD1	TGTGCCTGGGGCTCTGGACAGGGGCAGTACTTC	CAWGSGQGQYF
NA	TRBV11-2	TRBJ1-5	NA	TGTGCCAGCAGCTTCCCCTTCGGCATTTCGGTCTGGCAGCCCCAGCATTTT	CASSFPFGISVWQPQHF
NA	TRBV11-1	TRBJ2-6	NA	TGTGCCAGCAGCTTACGAGGGTCCGGGGCCAACGTCCAGACTTTC	CASSLRGSGANVQTF
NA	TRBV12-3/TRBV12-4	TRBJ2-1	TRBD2	TGTGCCAGCACTCCCCCGGGACTAGCGGGAGAGCTCTACAATGAGCAGTTCTTC	CASTPPGLAGELYNEQFF
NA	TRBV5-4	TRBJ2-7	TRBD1	TGTGCCAGCAGCTTTCGACAGGGCAGCGAGCAGTACTTC	CASSFRQGSEQYF
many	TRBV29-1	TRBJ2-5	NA	TGCAGCGTTGAAGAGAGACAGCAAGAGACCCAGTACTTC	CSVEERQQETQYF
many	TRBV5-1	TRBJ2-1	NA	TGCGCCAGCAGCTTGGCCGCGAAGGCCTCAGATGAGCAGTTCTTC	CASSLAAKASDEQFF
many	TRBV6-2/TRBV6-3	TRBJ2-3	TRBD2	TGTGCCAGCAGAATAGCGGGAGAGGGGACAGATACGCAGTATTTT	CASRIAGEGTDTQYF
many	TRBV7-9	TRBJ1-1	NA	TGTGCCAGCAGCTTAAGTCAAGGGGCCACTGAAGCTTTCTTT	CASSLSQGATEAFF
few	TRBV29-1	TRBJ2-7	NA	TGCAGCGTTGAAGATGCCGGGCCGTCCTCCTACGAGCAGTACTTC	CSVEDAGPSSYEQYF
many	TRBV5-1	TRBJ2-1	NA	TGCGCCAGCACCCTCAGACAGAGCTCCTACAATGAGCAGTTCTTC	CASTLRQSSYNEQFF
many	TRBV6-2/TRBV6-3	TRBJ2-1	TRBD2	TGTGCCAGCAGTTTACTAGCGGGCTCCTACAATGAGCAGTTCTTC	CASSLLAGSYNEQFF
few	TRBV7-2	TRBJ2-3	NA	TGTGCCAGCAGCTCCGGACGCCGCACAGATACGCAGTATTTT	CASSSGRRTDTQYF
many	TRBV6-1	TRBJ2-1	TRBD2	TGTGCCAGCAACCCTCAGGCTAGCGGAAACAATGAGCAGTTCTTC	CASNPQASGNNEQFF
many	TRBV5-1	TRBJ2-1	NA	TGCGCCAGCAGCTTGATCGGGACCGACAATGAGCAGTTCTTC	CASSLIGTDNEQFF
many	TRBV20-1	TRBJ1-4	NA	TGCAGTGCAAGCGAGGGGCTGGCTAATGAAAAACTGTTTTTT	CSASEGLANEKLFF
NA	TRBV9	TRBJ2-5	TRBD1	TGTGCCAGCAGCTTAACGGACAGGGGTGTAGAGACCCAGTACTTC	CASSLTDRGVETQYF
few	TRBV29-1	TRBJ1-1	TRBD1	TGCAGCGTTGAAGATCTGACAGGGGGAAGGGACACTGAAGCTTTCTTT	CSVEDLTGGRDTEAFF
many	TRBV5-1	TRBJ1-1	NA	TGCGCCAGCAGCTTGGATGCAGGGAGAGGAAGCACTGAAGCTTTCTTT	CASSLDAGRGSTEAFF
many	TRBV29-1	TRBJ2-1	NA	TGCAGCGTTGAAGATCTTCCGGGTAGGGTTTACAATCAGCAGTTCTTC	CSVEDLPGRVYNQQFF
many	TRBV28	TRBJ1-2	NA	TGTGCCAGCAGTTTGCAGGGGTTTAACTATGGCTACACCTTC	CASSLQGFNYGYTF